A selection of T cell receptor beta chains follows, all from one sample in a study of blood T cell repertoires in COVID-19. Repertoires were generated with immunoSEQ multiplex PCR, while TCRdb's copy carries only in-frame clones and drops some. The sample lists approximately 100,000 clones, about 87% occurring once. Specimen: peripheral blood. The receptors come from a woman in her thirties with acute or convalescent COVID-19. CDR3s include the opening cysteine and the closing phenylalanine or tryptophan. The D gene is left open where the match is weak. For some rows the clone size is stated as once, few or many, or as a class when expanded; others skip it.

abundance: NA
v_gene: TRBV5-6
d_gene: TRBD1
j_gene: TRBJ2-7
len: 14
CDR3nt: TGTGCCAGCAGAGATACAGGGGGCGCGGGGGAGCAGTACTTC
CDR3aa: CASRDTGGAGEQYF

abundance: NA
v_gene: TRBV18
d_gene: TRBD1
j_gene: TRBJ2-7
len: 15
CDR3nt: TGTGCCAGCTCACCTGGCCGGGACAGTCCTGGGGAGCAGTACTTC
CDR3aa: CASSPGRDSPGEQYF

abundance: NA
v_gene: TRBV5-4
d_gene: TRBD2
j_gene: TRBJ2-1
len: 15
CDR3nt: TGTGCCAGCAGCCAAGTAGCGGGGCCCTACAATGAGCAGTTCTTC
CDR3aa: CASSQVAGPYNEQFF

abundance: NA
v_gene: TRBV6-2/TRBV6-3
d_gene: TRBD2
j_gene: TRBJ2-7
len: 15
CDR3nt: TGTGCCAGCAGTTACGGCGGGGGAGGATCCTACGAGCAGTACTTC
CDR3aa: CASSYGGGGSYEQYF

abundance: NA
v_gene: TRBV27
d_gene: NA
j_gene: TRBJ2-7
len: 13
CDR3nt: TGTGCCAGCAGTTTAGATGGGCCCTACGAGCAGTACTTC
CDR3aa: CASSLDGPYEQYF

abundance: NA
v_gene: TRBV7-8
d_gene: NA
j_gene: TRBJ1-3
len: 16
CDR3nt: TGTGCCAGCAGCTTAGAAGCTCAGGGATCTGGAAACACCATATATTTT
CDR3aa: CASSLEAQGSGNTIYF

abundance: NA
v_gene: TRBV27
d_gene: TRBD2
j_gene: TRBJ2-7
len: 15
CDR3nt: TGTGCCAGCAGCCCCGGGGGGTGGCGGAGCTACGAGCAGTACTTC
CDR3aa: CASSPGGWRSYEQYF

abundance: NA
v_gene: TRBV7-9
d_gene: NA
j_gene: TRBJ1-6
len: 13
CDR3nt: TGTGCCAGCAGCTTTGGGCCGGATTCACCCCTCCACTTT
CDR3aa: CASSFGPDSPLHF

abundance: NA
v_gene: TRBV28
d_gene: TRBD2
j_gene: TRBJ2-3
len: 17
CDR3nt: TGTGCCAGCAGTCCCCCCGGGACTAGCGGGGGAACAGATACGCAGTATTTT
CDR3aa: CASSPPGTSGGTDTQYF

abundance: NA
v_gene: TRBV18
d_gene: NA
j_gene: TRBJ1-3
len: 15
CDR3nt: TGTGCCAGCTCACCCCCAGGGGCAGTTGGAAACACCATATATTTT
CDR3aa: CASSPPGAVGNTIYF

abundance: NA
v_gene: TRBV20-1
d_gene: TRBD1
j_gene: TRBJ2-1
len: 14
CDR3nt: TGCAGTGCTAGTGGGTACAGGGGCGGCGATGAGCAGTTCTTC
CDR3aa: CSASGYRGGDEQFF

abundance: NA
v_gene: TRBV4-2
d_gene: TRBD2
j_gene: TRBJ2-1
len: 16
CDR3nt: TGTGCCAGCAGCCCCTGGACTAGCGGGGGGAAGAATGAGCAGTTCTTC
CDR3aa: CASSPWTSGGKNEQFF

abundance: NA
v_gene: TRBV28
d_gene: TRBD2
j_gene: TRBJ2-7
len: 15
CDR3nt: TGTGCCAGCAGTTTAACGGGCAGGGAGGGAGGCGGGCAGTACTTC
CDR3aa: CASSLTGREGGGQYF

abundance: NA
v_gene: TRBV7-9
d_gene: TRBD1
j_gene: TRBJ2-2
len: 16
CDR3nt: TGTGCCAGCAGCCCGGAGTCCTCCACAGGGGCCGGGGAGCTGTTTTTT
CDR3aa: CASSPESSTGAGELFF

abundance: NA
v_gene: TRBV27
d_gene: NA
j_gene: TRBJ1-6
len: 16
CDR3nt: TGTGCCAGCAGCCGTGCTGGGGCGCGGGAGAATTCACCCCTCCACTTT
CDR3aa: CASSRAGARENSPLHF

abundance: medium-sized
v_gene: TRBV3-1/TRBV3-2
d_gene: NA
j_gene: TRBJ2-6
len: 16
CDR3nt: TGTGCCAGCAGCCATGGACTCACCTCTGGGGCCAACGTCCTGACTTTC
CDR3aa: CASSHGLTSGANVLTF

abundance: NA
v_gene: TRBV15
d_gene: NA
j_gene: TRBJ1-1
len: 16
CDR3nt: TGTGCCACCAGCAGAGGGGCGGGGGCCACGTACACTGAAGCTTTCTTT
CDR3aa: CATSRGAGATYTEAFF

abundance: NA
v_gene: TRBV18
d_gene: NA
j_gene: TRBJ2-7
len: 11
CDR3nt: TGTGCCAGCTCACTGGAGGACGAGCAGTACTTC
CDR3aa: CASSLEDEQYF

abundance: NA
v_gene: TRBV14
d_gene: NA
j_gene: TRBJ2-3
len: 14
CDR3nt: TGTGCCAGCAGCCAATTGCTAGATAGTTCTACGCAGTATTTT
CDR3aa: CASSQLLDSSTQYF

abundance: NA
v_gene: TRBV6-6
d_gene: TRBD1
j_gene: TRBJ1-1
len: 15
CDR3nt: TGTGCCAGCAGTCAGCCAGGGGGCATGAGCACTGAAGCTTTCTTT
CDR3aa: CASSQPGGMSTEAFF

abundance: NA
v_gene: TRBV6-2/TRBV6-3
d_gene: NA
j_gene: TRBJ1-2
len: 13
CDR3nt: TGTGCCAGCAGTTACAGGGGTCACTATGGCTACACCTTC
CDR3aa: CASSYRGHYGYTF

abundance: NA
v_gene: TRBV3-1/TRBV3-2
d_gene: TRBD1
j_gene: TRBJ2-7
len: 14
CDR3nt: TGTGCCAGCAGCCAAGATGTACAGGGGAGCGAGCAGTACTTC
CDR3aa: CASSQDVQGSEQYF

abundance: NA
v_gene: TRBV7-3
d_gene: TRBD2
j_gene: TRBJ2-3
len: 16
CDR3nt: TGTGCCAGCAGCTTAAATCTAGCGGGGACGAGGGATACGCAGTATTTT
CDR3aa: CASSLNLAGTRDTQYF

abundance: NA
v_gene: TRBV11-2
d_gene: NA
j_gene: TRBJ1-2
len: 14
CDR3nt: TGTGCCAGCAGCTTAAGCCACAGTAACTATGGCTACACCTTC
CDR3aa: CASSLSHSNYGYTF

abundance: NA
v_gene: TRBV28
d_gene: NA
j_gene: TRBJ1-1
len: 14
CDR3nt: TGTGCCAGCAGTTTTTTACTCCCGAACACTGAAGCTTTCTTT
CDR3aa: CASSFLLPNTEAFF

abundance: NA
v_gene: TRBV6-5
d_gene: NA
j_gene: TRBJ2-2
len: 15
CDR3nt: TGTGCCAGCACTCGACAGGAGCCGAACACCGGGGAGCTGTTTTTT
CDR3aa: CASTRQEPNTGELFF

abundance: once
v_gene: TRBV9
d_gene: TRBD2
j_gene: TRBJ2-1
len: 18
CDR3nt: TGTGCCAGCAGCCCAGCCCTGGGGACTAGCGGGGGAGCCGCTGAGCAGTTCTTC
CDR3aa: CASSPALGTSGGAAEQFF

abundance: NA
v_gene: TRBV19
d_gene: TRBD1
j_gene: TRBJ1-4
len: 14
CDR3nt: TGTGCCAGTAGCTCGACAGGGGGAAATGAAAAACTGTTTTTT
CDR3aa: CASSSTGGNEKLFF

abundance: NA
v_gene: TRBV9
d_gene: NA
j_gene: TRBJ1-4
len: 14
CDR3nt: TGTGCCAGCAGCCCCGGGGGGCAGACTGAAAAACTGTTTTTT
CDR3aa: CASSPGGQTEKLFF

abundance: once
v_gene: TRBV4-2
d_gene: TRBD1
j_gene: TRBJ1-2
len: 15
CDR3nt: TGTGCCAGCAGCCAAGAAAGGGACAGGGCAGGAGGCTACACCTTC
CDR3aa: CASSQERDRAGGYTF

abundance: NA
v_gene: TRBV7-9
d_gene: TRBD1
j_gene: TRBJ1-3
len: 14
CDR3nt: TGTGCCAGCAGCTTAGGGGACAGGGTGAACACCATATATTTT
CDR3aa: CASSLGDRVNTIYF

abundance: NA
v_gene: TRBV6-5
d_gene: TRBD1
j_gene: TRBJ2-7
len: 16
CDR3nt: TGTGCCAGCAGTTACTCGAACAGGGGGGAACCCTACGAGCAGTACTTC
CDR3aa: CASSYSNRGEPYEQYF

abundance: few
v_gene: TRBV3-1/TRBV3-2
d_gene: NA
j_gene: TRBJ1-5
len: 15
CDR3nt: TGTGCCAGCAGCCAATCCCGGACAGGCAATCAGCCCCAGCATTTT
CDR3aa: CASSQSRTGNQPQHF

abundance: NA
v_gene: TRBV13
d_gene: TRBD2
j_gene: TRBJ2-7
len: 15
CDR3nt: TGTGCCAGCAGCTTATTTAGCGGGGGGCCCTACGAGCAGTACTTC
CDR3aa: CASSLFSGGPYEQYF

abundance: NA
v_gene: TRBV7-9
d_gene: NA
j_gene: TRBJ2-1
len: 12
CDR3nt: TGTGCCAGCAGCTTATCGGGGAATGAGCAGTTCTTC
CDR3aa: CASSLSGNEQFF

abundance: NA
v_gene: TRBV19
d_gene: NA
j_gene: TRBJ1-6
len: 14
CDR3nt: TGTGCCAGTAGCTCTTGGCAGGCAAATTCACCCCTCCACTTT
CDR3aa: CASSSWQANSPLHF

abundance: NA
v_gene: TRBV28
d_gene: TRBD2
j_gene: TRBJ2-7
len: 15
CDR3nt: TGTGCCACCGCAACTCCCCTAGCGGGACCCTACGAGCAGTACTTC
CDR3aa: CATATPLAGPYEQYF

abundance: NA
v_gene: TRBV18
d_gene: TRBD2
j_gene: TRBJ2-1
len: 15
CDR3nt: TGTGCCAGCTGGGGAGCGGGGGGATCGAACAATGAGCAGTTCTTC
CDR3aa: CASWGAGGSNNEQFF

abundance: NA
v_gene: TRBV19
d_gene: TRBD1
j_gene: TRBJ2-6
len: 20
CDR3nt: TGTGCCAGTAGTACCAGTCACTCCGGGACAGGGGGGCCTGGGGCCAACGTCCTGACTTTC
CDR3aa: CASSTSHSGTGGPGANVLTF

abundance: NA
v_gene: TRBV11-1
d_gene: TRBD2
j_gene: TRBJ2-3
len: 16
CDR3nt: TGTGCCAGCAGCTTAGAACCGGGACTAGCAACAGATACGCAGTATTTT
CDR3aa: CASSLEPGLATDTQYF

abundance: NA
v_gene: TRBV7-9
d_gene: NA
j_gene: TRBJ1-4
len: 16
CDR3nt: TGTGCCAGCAGCTTAGCTGGTCTACCAACTAATGAAAAACTGTTTTTT
CDR3aa: CASSLAGLPTNEKLFF

abundance: NA
v_gene: TRBV18
d_gene: TRBD1
j_gene: TRBJ2-7
len: 14
CDR3nt: TGTGCCAGCTCACCTAGACAGGGGTCCTACGAGCAGTACTTC
CDR3aa: CASSPRQGSYEQYF

abundance: NA
v_gene: TRBV19
d_gene: NA
j_gene: TRBJ2-1
len: 13
CDR3nt: TGTGCCAGCTCGACAGGCTCCTACAATGAGCAGTTCTTC
CDR3aa: CASSTGSYNEQFF

abundance: NA
v_gene: TRBV11-1
d_gene: NA
j_gene: TRBJ1-2
len: 15
CDR3nt: TGTGCCAGCAGCTTAGAACAGACGGCTAACTATGGCTACACCTTC
CDR3aa: CASSLEQTANYGYTF

abundance: NA
v_gene: TRBV7-9
d_gene: NA
j_gene: TRBJ2-1
len: 12
CDR3nt: TGTGCCAGCAGCCTACAGGTAGATGAGCAGTTCTTC
CDR3aa: CASSLQVDEQFF

abundance: few
v_gene: TRBV5-1
d_gene: NA
j_gene: TRBJ2-7
len: 13
CDR3nt: TGCGCCAGCAGCTTTGCCCTGAGATACGAGCAGTACTTC
CDR3aa: CASSFALRYEQYF

abundance: NA
v_gene: TRBV7-3
d_gene: TRBD2
j_gene: TRBJ2-2
len: 15
CDR3nt: TGTGCCAGCAGCTTAACTGGGAGGGACACCGGGGAGCTGTTTTTT
CDR3aa: CASSLTGRDTGELFF

abundance: once
v_gene: TRBV5-8
d_gene: NA
j_gene: TRBJ1-5
len: 13
CDR3nt: TGTGCCAGCAGCCCCACTGGGAGGCAGCCCCAGCATTTT
CDR3aa: CASSPTGRQPQHF

abundance: NA
v_gene: TRBV28
d_gene: NA
j_gene: TRBJ1-2
len: 13
CDR3nt: TGTGCCAGCAGTTTTGGGGGCGCGAGGGGCTACACCTTC
CDR3aa: CASSFGGARGYTF

abundance: once
v_gene: TRBV7-2
d_gene: NA
j_gene: TRBJ2-7
len: 12
CDR3nt: TGTGCCAGCAGCCGTCCCTCCTACGAGCAGTACTTC
CDR3aa: CASSRPSYEQYF

abundance: NA
v_gene: TRBV29-1
d_gene: TRBD2
j_gene: TRBJ2-1
len: 16
CDR3nt: TGCAGCGTTGACGGGACTAGCGGGGGGTCCTACAATGAGCAGTTCTTC
CDR3aa: CSVDGTSGGSYNEQFF

abundance: NA
v_gene: TRBV6-5
d_gene: NA
j_gene: TRBJ2-2
len: 14
CDR3nt: TGTGCCAGCAGTCCACGCGGGCCCGTCTCGAAGCTGTTTTTT
CDR3aa: CASSPRGPVSKLFF

abundance: NA
v_gene: TRBV24-1
d_gene: NA
j_gene: TRBJ2-1
len: 11
CDR3nt: TGTGCCACCAGTTTACACAGGGAGTGGTTCTTC
CDR3aa: CATSLHREWFF

abundance: NA
v_gene: TRBV5-6
d_gene: TRBD2
j_gene: TRBJ2-7
len: 17
CDR3nt: TGTGCCAGCAGCTTGTCTGGGGGTGGACTAGCCTCCTACGAGCAGTACTTC
CDR3aa: CASSLSGGGLASYEQYF

abundance: NA
v_gene: TRBV9
d_gene: NA
j_gene: TRBJ2-2
len: 14
CDR3nt: TGTGCCAGCAGCGTATCATTAGCGAGCGGGGAGCTGTTTTTT
CDR3aa: CASSVSLASGELFF

abundance: NA
v_gene: TRBV30
d_gene: NA
j_gene: TRBJ1-4
len: 13
CDR3nt: TGTGCCTGGAGTGTGAGGGGGACGGAAAAACTGTTTTTT
CDR3aa: CAWSVRGTEKLFF

abundance: once
v_gene: TRBV5-1
d_gene: TRBD1
j_gene: TRBJ2-3
len: 15
CDR3nt: TGCGCCAGCAGCTTAGAGACAGGGGGAGGGGATACGCAGTATTTT
CDR3aa: CASSLETGGGDTQYF

abundance: NA
v_gene: TRBV11-1
d_gene: NA
j_gene: TRBJ2-2
len: 15
CDR3nt: TGTGCCAGCAGCTTAGGGACTACCAACACCGGGGAGCTGTTTTTT
CDR3aa: CASSLGTTNTGELFF

abundance: NA
v_gene: TRBV10-3
d_gene: TRBD1
j_gene: TRBJ1-2
len: 12
CDR3nt: TGTGCCATACGGGACAGGGTCTATGGCTACACCTTC
CDR3aa: CAIRDRVYGYTF